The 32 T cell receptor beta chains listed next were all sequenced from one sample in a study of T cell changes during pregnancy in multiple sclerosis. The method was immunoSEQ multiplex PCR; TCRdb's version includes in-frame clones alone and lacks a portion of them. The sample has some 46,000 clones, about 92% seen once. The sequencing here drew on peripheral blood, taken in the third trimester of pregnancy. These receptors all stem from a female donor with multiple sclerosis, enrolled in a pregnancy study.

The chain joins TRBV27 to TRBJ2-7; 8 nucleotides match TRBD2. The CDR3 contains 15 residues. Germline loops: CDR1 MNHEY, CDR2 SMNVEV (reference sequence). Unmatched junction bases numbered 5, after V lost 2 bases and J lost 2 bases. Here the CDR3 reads CASSLGSGSTYEQYF. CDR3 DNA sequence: TGTGCCAGCAGTTTAGGGAGCGGGAGTACCTACGAGCAGTACTTC.

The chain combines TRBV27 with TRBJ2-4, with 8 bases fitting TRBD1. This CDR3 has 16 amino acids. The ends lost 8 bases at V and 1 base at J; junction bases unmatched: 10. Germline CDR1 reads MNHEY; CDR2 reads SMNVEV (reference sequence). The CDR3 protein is CASGMHQGAAKNIQYF. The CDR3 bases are TGTGCCAGCGGTATGCACCAGGGGGCTGCCAAAAACATTCAGTACTTC.

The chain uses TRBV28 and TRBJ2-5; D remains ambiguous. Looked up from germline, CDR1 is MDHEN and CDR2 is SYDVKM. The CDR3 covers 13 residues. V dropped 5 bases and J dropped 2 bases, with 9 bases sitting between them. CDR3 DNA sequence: TGTGCCAGCAGTGGCGGCGTGCAAGAGACCCAGTACTTC. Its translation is CASSGGVQETQYF. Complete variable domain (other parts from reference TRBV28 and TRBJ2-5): DVKVTQSSRYLVKRTGEKVFLECVQDMDHENMFWYRQDPGLGLRLIYFSYDVKMKEKGDIPEGYSVSREKKERFSLILESASTNQTSMYLCASSGGVQETQYFGPGTRLLVL.

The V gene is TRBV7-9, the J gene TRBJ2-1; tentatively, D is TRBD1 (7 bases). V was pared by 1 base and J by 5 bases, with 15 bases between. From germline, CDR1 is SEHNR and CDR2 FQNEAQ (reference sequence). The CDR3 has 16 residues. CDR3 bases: TGTGCCAGCAGCTTAGACAGGGGACTCGCCGACAATGAGCAGTTCTTC. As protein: CASSLDRGLADNEQFF.

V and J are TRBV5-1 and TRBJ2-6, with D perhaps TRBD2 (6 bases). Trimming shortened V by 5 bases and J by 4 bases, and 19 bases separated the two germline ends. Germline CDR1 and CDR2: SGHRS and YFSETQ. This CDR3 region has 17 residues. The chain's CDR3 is CASRAGTLGGGANVLTF. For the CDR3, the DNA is TGCGCCAGCAGGGCGGGGACCTTAGGTGGAGGGGCCAACGTCCTGACTTTC.

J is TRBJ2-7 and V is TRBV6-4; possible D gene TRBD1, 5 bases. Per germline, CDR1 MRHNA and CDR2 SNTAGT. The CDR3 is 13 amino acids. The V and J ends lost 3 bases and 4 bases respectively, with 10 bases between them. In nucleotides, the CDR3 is TGTGCCAGCAGTGATTGCAGGGATTACGAGCAGTACTTC. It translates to CASSDCRDYEQYF.

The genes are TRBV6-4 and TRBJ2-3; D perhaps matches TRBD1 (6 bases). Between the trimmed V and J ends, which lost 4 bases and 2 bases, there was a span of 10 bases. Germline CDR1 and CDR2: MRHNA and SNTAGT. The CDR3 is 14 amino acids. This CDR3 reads CASSVGQNTDTQYF. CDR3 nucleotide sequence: TGTGCCAGCAGTGTCGGACAGAACACAGATACGCAGTATTTT.

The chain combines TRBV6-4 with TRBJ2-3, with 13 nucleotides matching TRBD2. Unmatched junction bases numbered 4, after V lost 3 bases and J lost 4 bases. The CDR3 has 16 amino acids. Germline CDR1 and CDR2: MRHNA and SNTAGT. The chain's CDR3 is CASSEKGLAGADTQYF. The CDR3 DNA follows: TGTGCCAGCAGTGAGAAAGGACTAGCGGGAGCAGATACGCAGTATTTT.

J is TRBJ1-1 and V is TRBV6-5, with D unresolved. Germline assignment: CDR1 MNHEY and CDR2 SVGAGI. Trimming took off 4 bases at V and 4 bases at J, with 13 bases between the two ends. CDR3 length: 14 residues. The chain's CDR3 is CASSSPGDSTEAFF. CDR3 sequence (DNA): TGTGCCAGCAGTTCCCCCGGGGATAGCACTGAAGCTTTCTTT.

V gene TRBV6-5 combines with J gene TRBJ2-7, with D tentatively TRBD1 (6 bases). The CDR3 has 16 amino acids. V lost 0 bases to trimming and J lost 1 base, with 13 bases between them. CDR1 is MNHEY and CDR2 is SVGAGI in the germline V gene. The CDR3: CASSYSGQRGSYEQYF. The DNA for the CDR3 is TGTGCCAGCAGTTACTCCGGACAGAGGGGATCCTACGAGCAGTACTTC.

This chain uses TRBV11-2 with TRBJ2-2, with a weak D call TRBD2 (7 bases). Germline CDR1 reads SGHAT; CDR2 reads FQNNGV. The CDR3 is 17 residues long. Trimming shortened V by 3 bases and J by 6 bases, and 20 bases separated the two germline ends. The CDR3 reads CASSLAWGGPKAGELFF. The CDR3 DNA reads TGTGCCAGCAGCTTGGCATGGGGGGGGCCAAAGGCCGGGGAGCTGTTTTTT.

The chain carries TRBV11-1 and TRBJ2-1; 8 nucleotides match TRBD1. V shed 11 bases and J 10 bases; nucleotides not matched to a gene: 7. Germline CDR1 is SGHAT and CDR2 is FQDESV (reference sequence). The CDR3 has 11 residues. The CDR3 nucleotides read TGTGCCGGGCAGGGGGCCGGGGAGCAGTTCTTC. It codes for CAGQGAGEQFF.

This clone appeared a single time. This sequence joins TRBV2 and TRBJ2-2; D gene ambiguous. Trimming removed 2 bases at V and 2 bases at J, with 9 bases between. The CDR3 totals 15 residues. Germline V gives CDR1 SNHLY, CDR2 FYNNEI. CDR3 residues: CASSETKTNTGELFF. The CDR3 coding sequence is TGTGCCAGCAGTGAAACCAAAACAAACACCGGGGAGCTGTTTTTT.

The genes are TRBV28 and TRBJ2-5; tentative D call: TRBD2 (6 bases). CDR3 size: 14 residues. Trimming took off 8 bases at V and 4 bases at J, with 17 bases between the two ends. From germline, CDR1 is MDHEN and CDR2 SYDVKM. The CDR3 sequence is CASRRMGEAETQYF. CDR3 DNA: TGTGCCAGCCGCCGGATGGGGGAGGCAGAGACCCAGTACTTC.

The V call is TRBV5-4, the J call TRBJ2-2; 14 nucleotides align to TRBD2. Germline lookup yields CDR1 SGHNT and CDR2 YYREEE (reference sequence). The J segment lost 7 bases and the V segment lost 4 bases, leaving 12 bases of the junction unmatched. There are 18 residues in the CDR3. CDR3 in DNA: TGTGCCAGCAGCGGTTCCGGGACTAGCGGGAGAATGGGCGGGGAGCTGTTTTTT. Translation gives CASSGSGTSGRMGGELFF. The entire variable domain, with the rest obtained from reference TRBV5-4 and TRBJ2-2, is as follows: ETGVTQSPTHLIKTRGQQVTLRCSSQSGHNTVSWYQQALGQGPQFIFQYYREEENGRGNFPPRFSGLQFPNYSSELNVNALELDDSALYLCASSGSGTSGRMGGELFFGEGSRLTVL.

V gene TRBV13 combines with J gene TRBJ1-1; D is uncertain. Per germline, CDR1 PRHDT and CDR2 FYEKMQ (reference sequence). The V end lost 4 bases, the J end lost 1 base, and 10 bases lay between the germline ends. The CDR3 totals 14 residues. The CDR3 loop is CASSSPFRNTEAFF. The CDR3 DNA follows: TGTGCCAGCAGCTCACCATTTAGGAACACTGAAGCTTTCTTT.

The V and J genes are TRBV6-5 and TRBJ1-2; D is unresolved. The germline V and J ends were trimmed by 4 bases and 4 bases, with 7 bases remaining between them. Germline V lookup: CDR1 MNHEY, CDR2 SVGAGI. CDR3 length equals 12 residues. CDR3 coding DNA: TGTGCCAGCAGTTCCGGGAGCTATGGCTACACCTTC. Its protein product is CASSSGSYGYTF.

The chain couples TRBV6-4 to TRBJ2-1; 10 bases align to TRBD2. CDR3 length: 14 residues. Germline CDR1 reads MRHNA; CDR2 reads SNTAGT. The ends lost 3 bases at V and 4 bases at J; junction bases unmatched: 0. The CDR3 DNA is TGTGCCAGCAGTGAAGCGGGAGGGTACAATGAGCAGTTCTTC. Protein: CASSEAGGYNEQFF.

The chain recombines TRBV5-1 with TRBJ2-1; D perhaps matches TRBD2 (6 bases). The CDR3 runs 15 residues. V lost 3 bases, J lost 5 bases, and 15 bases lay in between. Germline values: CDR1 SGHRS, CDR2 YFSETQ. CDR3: CASSWSGGLNNEQFF. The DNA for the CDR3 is TGCGCCAGCAGCTGGTCCGGGGGATTAAACAATGAGCAGTTCTTC.

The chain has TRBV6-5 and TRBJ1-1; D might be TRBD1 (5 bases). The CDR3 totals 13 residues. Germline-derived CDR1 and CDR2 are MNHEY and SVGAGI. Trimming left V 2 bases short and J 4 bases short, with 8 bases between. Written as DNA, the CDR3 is TGTGCCAGCAGTTACGGGGCCAGCACTGAAGCTTTCTTT. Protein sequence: CASSYGASTEAFF.

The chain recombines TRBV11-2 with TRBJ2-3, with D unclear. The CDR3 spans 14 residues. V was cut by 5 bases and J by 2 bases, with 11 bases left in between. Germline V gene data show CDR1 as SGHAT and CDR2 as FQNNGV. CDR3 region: CASSRVLVTDTQYF. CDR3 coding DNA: TGTGCCAGCAGCCGAGTCTTGGTCACAGATACGCAGTATTTT.

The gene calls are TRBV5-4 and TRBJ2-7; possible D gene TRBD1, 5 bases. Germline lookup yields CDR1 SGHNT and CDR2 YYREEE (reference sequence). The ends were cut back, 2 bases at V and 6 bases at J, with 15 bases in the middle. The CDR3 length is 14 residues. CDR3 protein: CASSFGAFTGEQYF. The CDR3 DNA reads TGTGCCAGCAGCTTTGGGGCTTTTACGGGCGAGCAGTACTTC.

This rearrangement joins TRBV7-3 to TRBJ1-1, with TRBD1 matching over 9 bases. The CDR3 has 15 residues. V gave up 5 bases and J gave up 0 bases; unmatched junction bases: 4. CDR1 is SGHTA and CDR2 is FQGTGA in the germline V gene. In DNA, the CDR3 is TGTGCCAGCAGCGTGGGGACAGGGTTGAACACTGAAGCTTTCTTT. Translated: CASSVGTGLNTEAFF. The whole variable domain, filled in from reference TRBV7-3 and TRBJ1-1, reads GAGVSQTPSNKVTEKGKYVELRCDPISGHTALYWYRQSLGQGPEFLIYFQGTGAADDSGLPNDRFFAVRPEGSVSTLKIQRTERGDSAVYLCASSVGTGLNTEAFFGQGTRLTVV.

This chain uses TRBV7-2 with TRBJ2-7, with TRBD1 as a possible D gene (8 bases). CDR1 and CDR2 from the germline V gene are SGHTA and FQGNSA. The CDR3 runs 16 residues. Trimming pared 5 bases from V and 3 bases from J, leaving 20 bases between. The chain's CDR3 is CASSPRGGTGNYEQYF. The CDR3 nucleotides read TGTGCCAGCAGCCCAAGGGGGGGGACAGGAAACTACGAGCAGTACTTC.

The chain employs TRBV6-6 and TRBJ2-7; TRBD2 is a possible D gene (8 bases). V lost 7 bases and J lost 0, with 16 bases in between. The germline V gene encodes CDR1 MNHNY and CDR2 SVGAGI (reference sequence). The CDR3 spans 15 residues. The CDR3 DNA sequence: TGTGCCAGCAACGTAGCGGGACAGAGCTCCTACGAGCAGTACTTC. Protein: CASNVAGQSSYEQYF.

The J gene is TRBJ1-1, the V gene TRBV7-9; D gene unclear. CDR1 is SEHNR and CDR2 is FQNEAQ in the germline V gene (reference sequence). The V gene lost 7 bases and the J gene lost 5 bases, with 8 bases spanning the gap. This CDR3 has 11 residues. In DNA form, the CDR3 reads TGTGCCAGCACCCAGTATACTGAAGCTTTCTTT. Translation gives CASTQYTEAFF.

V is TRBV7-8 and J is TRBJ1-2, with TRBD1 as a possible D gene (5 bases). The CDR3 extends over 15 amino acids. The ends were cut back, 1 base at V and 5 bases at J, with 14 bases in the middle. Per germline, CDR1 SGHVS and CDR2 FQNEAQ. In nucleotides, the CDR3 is TGTGCCAGCAGCTTAGATCGGGGACTCTCTTATGGCTACACCTTC. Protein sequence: CASSLDRGLSYGYTF.

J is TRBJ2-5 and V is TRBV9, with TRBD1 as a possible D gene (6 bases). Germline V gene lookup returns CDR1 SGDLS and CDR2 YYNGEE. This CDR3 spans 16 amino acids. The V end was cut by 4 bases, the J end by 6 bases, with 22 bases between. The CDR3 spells CASSPRLSGGGQTQYF. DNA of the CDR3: TGTGCCAGCAGCCCGCGCCTCTCTGGGGGCGGGCAGACCCAGTACTTC.

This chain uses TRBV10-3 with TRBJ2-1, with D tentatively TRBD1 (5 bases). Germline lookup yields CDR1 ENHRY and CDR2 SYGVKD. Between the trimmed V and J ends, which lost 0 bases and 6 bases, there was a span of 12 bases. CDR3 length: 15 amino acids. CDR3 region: CAISESQTVLNEQFF. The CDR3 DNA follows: TGTGCCATCAGTGAGTCCCAGACAGTTCTCAATGAGCAGTTCTTC.

This CDR3 is CASSIFRQNNEQFF. The CDR3 bases are TGTGCCAGTAGTATCTTTCGCCAGAACAATGAGCAGTTCTTC. The J gene is TRBJ2-1, the V gene TRBV19, with D unresolved. The CDR3 is 14 residues long. V lost 3 bases and J 5 bases, leaving 11 bases between the germline ends. CDR1 LNHDA and CDR2 SQIVND come from the germline V gene (reference sequence).

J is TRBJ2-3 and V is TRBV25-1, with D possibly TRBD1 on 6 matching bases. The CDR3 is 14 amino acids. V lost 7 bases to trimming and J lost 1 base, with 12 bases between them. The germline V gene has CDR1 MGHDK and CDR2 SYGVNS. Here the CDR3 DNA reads TGTGCCAGCAACACACAGGGTCGCACAGATACGCAGTATTTT. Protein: CASNTQGRTDTQYF.

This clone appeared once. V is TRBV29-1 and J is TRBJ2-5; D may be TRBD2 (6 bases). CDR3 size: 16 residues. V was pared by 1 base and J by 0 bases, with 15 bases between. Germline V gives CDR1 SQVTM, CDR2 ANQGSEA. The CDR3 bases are TGCAGCGTTGAAGGGATAGGCGGGACTTACCAAGAGACCCAGTACTTC. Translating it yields CSVEGIGGTYQETQYF.